The rows below give T cell receptor beta chains drawn from one sample of a study of T cell changes during pregnancy in multiple sclerosis. Using immunoSEQ multiplex PCR, the repertoire was profiled, and TCRdb retains in-frame clones only, with some absent. The sample carries under 55,000 clones, 90% to 95% recorded once. The specimen was CD4+ T cells from peripheral blood mononuclear cells, collected before pregnancy. The receptors here all came from a female donor with multiple sclerosis, enrolled in a pregnancy study. CDR3s include the opening cysteine and the closing phenylalanine or tryptophan. A D gene is named only where the DNA matches it firmly.

V gene	D gene	J gene	CDR3 DNA	CDR3 protein
TRBV7-2	TRBD2	TRBJ2-5	TGTGCCAGCAGCTTGGGGACTAGCGGGAGTTGGGAGACCCAGTACTTC	CASSLGTSGSWETQYF
TRBV27	TRBD2	TRBJ2-2	TGTGCCAGCAGGAGGAGGACTAGCGGGAGTATCGGGGAGCTGTTTTTT	CASRRRTSGSIGELFF
TRBV5-1	NA	TRBJ2-1	TGCGCCAGCAGCTTGGCACAGAAAACCTACAATGAGCAGTTCTTC	CASSLAQKTYNEQFF
TRBV6-1	TRBD2	TRBJ2-1	TGTGCCAGCAGTGAGTGGGAGGGGTCCTACAATGAGCAGTTCTTC	CASSEWEGSYNEQFF
TRBV2	TRBD1	TRBJ1-1	TGTGCCAGCATTCGTGGGACAGGGAACCCTGAAGCTTTCTTT	CASIRGTGNPEAFF
TRBV2	TRBD1	TRBJ1-1	TGTGCCAGCGGACAGGGGTTGGTCACTGAAGCTTTCTTT	CASGQGLVTEAFF
TRBV2	NA	TRBJ1-5	TGTGCCAGCAGTGAGAGTTCTTGGGGCCAGCCCCAGCATTTT	CASSESSWGQPQHF
TRBV6-1	NA	TRBJ1-5	TGTGCCAGCAGTGAAGTGGGGCCCTTCAATCAGCCCCAGCATTTT	CASSEVGPFNQPQHF
TRBV5-4	NA	TRBJ1-1	TGTGCCAGCAGCTTGGCGGCGGGGGGCTTGACTGAAGCTTTCTTT	CASSLAAGGLTEAFF
TRBV30	TRBD1	TRBJ2-7	TGTGCCTGGAGTGTCGGGACAGGGGGAGACGAGCAGTACTTC	CAWSVGTGGDEQYF
TRBV30	NA	TRBJ2-5	TGTGCCTGGAGAAGTGGGCTCCGGGAGACCCAGTACTTC	CAWRSGLRETQYF
TRBV4-3	TRBD2	TRBJ2-1	TGCGCCAGCAGCCAAGATCTCCGGACTAGCGGCTACAATGAGCAGTTCTTC	CASSQDLRTSGYNEQFF